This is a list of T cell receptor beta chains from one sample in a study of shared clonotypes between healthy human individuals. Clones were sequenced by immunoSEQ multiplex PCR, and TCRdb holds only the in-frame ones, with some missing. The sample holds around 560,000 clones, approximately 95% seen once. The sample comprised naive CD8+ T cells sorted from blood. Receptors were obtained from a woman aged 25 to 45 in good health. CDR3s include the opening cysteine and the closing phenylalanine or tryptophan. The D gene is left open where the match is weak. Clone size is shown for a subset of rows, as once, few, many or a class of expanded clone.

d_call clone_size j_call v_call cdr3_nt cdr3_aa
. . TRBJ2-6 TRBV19 TGTGCCAGTACCCCGACAGGCCCTTTCTCTGGGGCCAACGTCCTGACTTTC CASTPTGPFSGANVLTF
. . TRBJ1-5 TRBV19 TGTGCCAGTAGTATAGTTCCGGGAAGCAATCAGCCCCAGCATTTT CASSIVPGSNQPQHF
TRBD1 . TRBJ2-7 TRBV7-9 TGTGCCAGCAGCGCCCCCGGGACAGGCGCGTACGAGCAGTACTTC CASSAPGTGAYEQYF
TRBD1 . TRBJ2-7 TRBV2 TGTGCCAGCAGGGGAGACAGGGGGCATTCGGTCCTCGGCGAGCAGTACTTC CASRGDRGHSVLGEQYF
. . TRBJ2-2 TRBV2 TGTGCCAGCAGTGAAGCGCACGGTACCGGGGAGCTGTTTTTT CASSEAHGTGELFF
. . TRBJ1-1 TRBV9 TGTGCCAGCACCCTCCCACCTTTCTTT CASTLPPFF
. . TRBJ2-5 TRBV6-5 TGTGCCAGCAGGACCGGATGGATCCCGGAGACCCAGTACTTC CASRTGWIPETQYF
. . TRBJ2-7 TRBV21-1 TGTGCCAGCAGCAACCCTCGGGGGGCACCCGGACCCTACGAGCAGTACTTC CASSNPRGAPGPYEQYF
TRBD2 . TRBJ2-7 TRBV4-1 TGCGCCAGCAGCCAAGATCCTTGGCGGGAGGACTCCTACGAGCAGTACTTC CASSQDPWREDSYEQYF
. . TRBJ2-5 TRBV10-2 TGCGCCAGCACCGGACTATCTGAGACCCAGTACTTC CASTGLSETQYF
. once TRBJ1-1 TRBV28 TGTGCCAGCAGACGAAACATCAGGGCCCTCGAAGCTTTCTTT CASRRNIRALEAFF
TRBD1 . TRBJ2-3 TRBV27 TGTGCCAGCAGTCCTAGGACAGGGCGAAGGCTAAGCACAGATACGCAGTATTTT CASSPRTGRRLSTDTQYF
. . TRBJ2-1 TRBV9 TGTGCCAGCAGCGTAGAGAGCGGGTCTTACAATGAGCAGTTCTTC CASSVESGSYNEQFF
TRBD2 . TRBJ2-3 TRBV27 TGTGCCAGCAGTTCCAACCTTGGGAGTAGCGGGAGGCCCGCGGATACGCAGTATTTT CASSSNLGSSGRPADTQYF
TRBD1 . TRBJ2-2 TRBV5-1 TGCGCCAGCAGCATCGGACAGGGCGGGATCACCGGGGAGCTGTTTTTT CASSIGQGGITGELFF
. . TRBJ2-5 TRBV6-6 TGTGCCAGCCGATCGGGGGCCCAAGAGACCCAGTACTTC CASRSGAQETQYF
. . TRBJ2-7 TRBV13 TGTGCCAGCAGCTTAGGCCAGGGATCCTGGGCATACGAGCAGTACTTC CASSLGQGSWAYEQYF
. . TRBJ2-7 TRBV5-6 TGTGCCAGCAGCTTGGCTAGCAAACTCTACGAGCAGTACTTC CASSLASKLYEQYF
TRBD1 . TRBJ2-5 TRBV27 TGTGCCAGCAGTTTATCGGCCGGGACAGGCCAGGAGACCCAGTACTTC CASSLSAGTGQETQYF
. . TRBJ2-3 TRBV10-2 TGCGCCAGCAGTGGGGGATCGGAGGTGCCAGATACGCAGTATTTT CASSGGSEVPDTQYF
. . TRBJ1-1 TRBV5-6 TGTGCCAGCAGCCATGTCGAGACAGACACTGAAGCTTTCTTT CASSHVETDTEAFF
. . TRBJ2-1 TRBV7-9 TGTGCCAGCAGCTCAGGACGAAAGCAGTTCTTC CASSSGRKQFF
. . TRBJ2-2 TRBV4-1 TGCGCCAGCAGCCAAGAAGTCGGCAGGGAAGTAACCGGGGAGCTGTTTTTT CASSQEVGREVTGELFF
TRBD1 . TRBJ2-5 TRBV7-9 TGTGCCAGCAGCTTAGGCAGGGACAGAGAAGAGACCCAGTACTTC CASSLGRDREETQYF
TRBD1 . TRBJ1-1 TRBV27 TGTGCCAGCAAAACAGGGGGCACTGAAGCTTTCTTT CASKTGGTEAFF
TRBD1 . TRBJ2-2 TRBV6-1 TGTGCCAGCAGTGATTTTCGGACAGGGGGCTTTCCTTTGTTTTCCGGGGAGCTGTTTTTT CASSDFRTGGFPLFSGELFF
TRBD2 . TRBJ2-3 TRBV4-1 TGCGCCAGCAGCCAAGGAGCGGGAGGCACAGATACGCAGTATTTT CASSQGAGGTDTQYF